The sequence of this T cell receptor (beta chain) was determined in a study of Graves' ophthalmopathy and Graves' hyperthyroidism. The CDR3 is 15 residues long. The germline V gene has CDR1 SGHVS and CDR2 FQNEAQ. V was clipped by 5 bases and J by 4 bases; unmatched bases: 8. Amplifying from RNA transcripts, the study obtained TCR beta CDR3 regions. RT-PCR in the first round used HTBI primers; a second-round multiplex PCR followed. MiXCR, run by TCRdb on the multiplex PCR reads, gives a single entry per CDR3 protein. The sample comprises about 600,000 distinct CDR3 sequences, under 45% of which are singletons, and less than 4.5% rests with the top ten. At least ten counts were recorded for this clonotype.

Sequencing input: peripheral blood or thyroid tissue (not recorded which). This clonotype was obtained from an adult man with Graves' hyperthyroidism. The chain couples TRBV7-8 to TRBJ1-5, with TRBD1 identical over 7 bases. The CDR3 loop is CASSPGTAQNQPQHF. The CDR3 DNA is TGTGCCAGCAGCCCTGGGACAGCACAAAATCAGCCCCAGCATTTT.